This TCR beta chain stems from a study of T cells in Graves' hyperthyroidism and ophthalmopathy. Germline V gene sequence: CDR1 SNHLY, CDR2 FYNNEI. The length of the CDR3 is 15 residues. The V gene lost 4 bases and the J gene lost 0 bases, with 10 bases spanning the gap. Only a few counts were recorded for this clonotype. TCR beta CDR3 region amplification was performed from RNA transcripts. The study used the HTBI primer set for a first-round RT-PCR of the TCR CDR3. Each CDR3 protein gets one entry after TCRdb re-called the multiplex PCR reads with MiXCR. The sample shows some 370,000 distinct CDR3 sequences, more than 13% of them seen only once.

The receptor's source is a man aged 50 to 60 with Graves' ophthalmopathy. The chain couples TRBV2 to TRBJ2-1; D is possibly TRBD1 (5 bases). Input material: blood. CDR3 sequence reads: CASSVRATSYNEQFF. CDR3 coding DNA: TGTGCCAGCAGTGTCAGGGCTACCTCCTACAATGAGCAGTTCTTC.